The T cell receptor beta chain under discussion was sequenced for a study of T cell responses to AZD1222 COVID-19 vaccine. The V end lost 2 bases, the J end lost 7 bases, and 14 bases lay between the germline ends. CDR1 SGHAT and CDR2 FQNNGV come from the germline V gene. This CDR3 comprises 14 residues. Findings of the study overall: Possibly, clonal diversity was underestimated; donors were largely white British and included more females. A reported finding is that nearly half of spike-specific TCRs target unmutated variant regions. Scientists sampled the repertoires only once the peak T cell response had passed. Breadth and depth of Spike-specific TCRs rose after two AZD1222 doses.

TCRdb's table, derived via immunoSEQ multiplex PCR, lists solely in-frame clones and lacks some. The sample consists of some 150,000 clones, 70% to 90% of them appearing once. As for this clone: Its antigen is as yet unknown.

This chain links TRBV11-2 with TRBJ1-1, with a tentative D call TRBD1 (6 bases). The sequence derives from an adult who received the AZD1222 COVID-19 vaccine. Sample: peripheral blood, taken 28 days after the second AZD1222 dose. The CDR3 DNA is TGTGCCAGCAGCTTAACGGACAGATTATTTGAAGCTTTCTTT. Encoded protein: CASSLTDRLFEAFF.